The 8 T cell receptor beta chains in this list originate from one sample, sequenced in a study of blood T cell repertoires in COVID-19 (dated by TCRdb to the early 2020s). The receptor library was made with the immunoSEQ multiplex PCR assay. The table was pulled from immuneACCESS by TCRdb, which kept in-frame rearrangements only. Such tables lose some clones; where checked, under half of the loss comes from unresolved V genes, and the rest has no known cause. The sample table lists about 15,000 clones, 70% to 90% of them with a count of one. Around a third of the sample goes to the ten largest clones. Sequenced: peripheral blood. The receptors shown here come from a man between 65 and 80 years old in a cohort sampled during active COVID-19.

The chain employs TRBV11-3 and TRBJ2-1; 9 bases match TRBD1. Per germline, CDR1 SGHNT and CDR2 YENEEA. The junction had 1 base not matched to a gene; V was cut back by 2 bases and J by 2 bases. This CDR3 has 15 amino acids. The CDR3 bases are TGTGCCAGCAGCTTAAGGACAGGGGCCTACAATGAGCAGTTCTTC. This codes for CASSLRTGAYNEQFF.

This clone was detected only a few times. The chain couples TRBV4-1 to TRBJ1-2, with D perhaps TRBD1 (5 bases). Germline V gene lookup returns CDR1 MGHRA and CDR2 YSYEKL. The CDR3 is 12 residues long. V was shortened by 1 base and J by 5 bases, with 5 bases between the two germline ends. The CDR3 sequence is CASSQGQYGYTF. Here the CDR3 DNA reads TGCGCCAGCAGCCAAGGACAGTATGGCTACACCTTC.

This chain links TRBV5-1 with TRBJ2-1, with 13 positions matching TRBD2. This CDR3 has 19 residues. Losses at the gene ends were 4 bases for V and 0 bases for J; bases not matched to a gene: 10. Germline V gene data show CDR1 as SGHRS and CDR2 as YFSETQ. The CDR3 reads CASSPIRTSGSFSYNEQFF. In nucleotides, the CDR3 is TGCGCCAGCAGCCCAATCCGGACTAGCGGGAGCTTCTCCTACAATGAGCAGTTCTTC.

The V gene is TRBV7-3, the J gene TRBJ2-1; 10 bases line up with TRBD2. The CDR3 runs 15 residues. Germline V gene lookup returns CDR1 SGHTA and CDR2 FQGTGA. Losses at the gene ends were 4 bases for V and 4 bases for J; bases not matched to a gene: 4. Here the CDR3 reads CASSSTSGAYNEQFF. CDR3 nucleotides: TGTGCCAGCAGCTCCACTAGCGGGGCGTACAATGAGCAGTTCTTC.

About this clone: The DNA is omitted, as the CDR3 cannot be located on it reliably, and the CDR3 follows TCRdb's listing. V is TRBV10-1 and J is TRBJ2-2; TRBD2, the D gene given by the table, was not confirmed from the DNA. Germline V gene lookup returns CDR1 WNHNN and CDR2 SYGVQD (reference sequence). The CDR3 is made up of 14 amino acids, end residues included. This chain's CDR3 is CASIQRATPGSCFF.

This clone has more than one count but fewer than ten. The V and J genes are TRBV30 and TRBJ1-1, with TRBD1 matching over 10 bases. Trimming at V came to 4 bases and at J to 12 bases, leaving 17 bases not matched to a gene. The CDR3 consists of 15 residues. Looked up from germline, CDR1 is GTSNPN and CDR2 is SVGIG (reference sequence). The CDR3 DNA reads TGTGCCTGGAAGAGGACGTTACGACAGGGGGCGCAAACTTTCTTT. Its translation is CAWKRTLRQGAQTFF.

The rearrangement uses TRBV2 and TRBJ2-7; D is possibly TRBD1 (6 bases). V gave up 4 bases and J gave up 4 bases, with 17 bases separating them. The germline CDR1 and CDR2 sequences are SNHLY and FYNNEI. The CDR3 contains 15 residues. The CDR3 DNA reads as TGTGCCAGCAGTGGAATATACAGGGCTTTGTACGAGCAGTACTTC. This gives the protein CASSGIYRALYEQYF.

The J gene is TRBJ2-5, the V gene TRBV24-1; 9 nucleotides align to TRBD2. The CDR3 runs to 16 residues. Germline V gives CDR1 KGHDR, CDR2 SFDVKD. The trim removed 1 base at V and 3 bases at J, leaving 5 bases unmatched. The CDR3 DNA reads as TGTGCCACCAGTGATTTCCGCGGGAGGGCAGAAGAGACCCAGTACTTC. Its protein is CATSDFRGRAEETQYF.